A selection of T cell receptor beta chains follows, all from one sample in a study of T-cell reconstitution after alpha-beta-depleted transplantation in children. TCRdb reprocessed the PCR reads with MiXCR, giving one entry per CDR3 protein. Of around 340,000 distinct CDR3 sequences in the sample, 13% were seen once. The sample consisted of PBMCs, taken from the stem cell graft. The receptors shown here come from a human donor who donated a stem cell graft to a child with Fanconi anemia. Each CDR3 is given with its conserved first and last residue. The order of the fields is CDR3 DNA, CDR3 protein, J gene, CDR3 length, D gene, V gene, clone size. D genes are given only for firm matches. Clone size is stated in some rows and not others, as once, few, many or a class when expanded.

CDR3nt: TGCAGTGCTGGGGGCGGACAGGGTTACAATGAGCAGTTCTTC; CDR3aa: CSAGGGQGYNEQFF; j_gene: TRBJ2-1; len: 14; d_gene: TRBD1; v_gene: TRBV20-1; abundance: few
CDR3nt: TGCAGCGTTCAGACTAGCGGACACATGGTGGATGAGCAGTTCTTC; CDR3aa: CSVQTSGHMVDEQFF; j_gene: TRBJ2-1; len: 15; d_gene: TRBD2; v_gene: TRBV29-1; abundance: -
CDR3nt: TGTGCCAGCAGGTCTAATACTGGGCCCCAAGAGACCCAGTACTTC; CDR3aa: CASRSNTGPQETQYF; j_gene: TRBJ2-5; len: 15; d_gene: -; v_gene: TRBV12-3/TRBV12-4; abundance: -
CDR3nt: TGTGCCAGCAGCCAGGGGCAGGGAGAATACATTCAGTACTTC; CDR3aa: CASSQGQGEYIQYF; j_gene: TRBJ2-4; len: 14; d_gene: -; v_gene: TRBV7-2; abundance: few
CDR3nt: TGTGCCAGCAGCCCCCGGGACAGGGGGTTTGGCACTGAAGCTTTCTTT; CDR3aa: CASSPRDRGFGTEAFF; j_gene: TRBJ1-1; len: 16; d_gene: TRBD1; v_gene: TRBV14; abundance: many
CDR3nt: TGTGCCAGCAGCCGGGCGTTCGCAGATACGCAGTATTTT; CDR3aa: CASSRAFADTQYF; j_gene: TRBJ2-3; len: 13; d_gene: -; v_gene: TRBV4-2; abundance: -
CDR3nt: TGCGCCAGCAGCTTGTCGGGATCCGTTAATGAGCAGTTCTTC; CDR3aa: CASSLSGSVNEQFF; j_gene: TRBJ2-1; len: 14; d_gene: -; v_gene: TRBV5-1; abundance: many
CDR3nt: TGTGCCAGCAAAACAGACACCGGGGAGCTGTTTTTT; CDR3aa: CASKTDTGELFF; j_gene: TRBJ2-2; len: 12; d_gene: -; v_gene: TRBV2; abundance: few
CDR3nt: TGCGCCAGCAGCCCCTACCAACCCACAGATACGCAGTATTTT; CDR3aa: CASSPYQPTDTQYF; j_gene: TRBJ2-3; len: 14; d_gene: -; v_gene: TRBV5-1; abundance: few
CDR3nt: TGTGCCAGCAGCCCCAGACAGGGTGACTCTGGGGCCAACGTCCTGACTTTC; CDR3aa: CASSPRQGDSGANVLTF; j_gene: TRBJ2-6; len: 17; d_gene: TRBD1; v_gene: TRBV9; abundance: few
CDR3nt: TGTGCCAGCAGTGAAGTAGGCGACAGGATCCCTTATGGCTACACCTTC; CDR3aa: CASSEVGDRIPYGYTF; j_gene: TRBJ1-2; len: 16; d_gene: -; v_gene: TRBV25-1; abundance: -
CDR3nt: TGTGCCAGCAGCGAACCGAGGAAGCGAACGTTCCCAGATACGCAGTATTTT; CDR3aa: CASSEPRKRTFPDTQYF; j_gene: TRBJ2-3; len: 17; d_gene: -; v_gene: TRBV21-1; abundance: many
CDR3nt: TGTGCCAGCAGTTTAAGGCTAGGGGGCCAAGAGACCCAGTACTTC; CDR3aa: CASSLRLGGQETQYF; j_gene: TRBJ2-5; len: 15; d_gene: -; v_gene: TRBV6-5; abundance: few
CDR3nt: TGTGCTAGCAGCCCGGGACTAGCGGGGGCCTCGGAGCAGTTCTTC; CDR3aa: CASSPGLAGASEQFF; j_gene: TRBJ2-1; len: 15; d_gene: TRBD2; v_gene: TRBV7-7; abundance: many
CDR3nt: TGTGCCGCGAAAACCGGCCCCATGGATACGCAGTATTTT; CDR3aa: CAAKTGPMDTQYF; j_gene: TRBJ2-3; len: 13; d_gene: -; v_gene: TRBV10-3; abundance: many
CDR3nt: TGTGCCAGCAGTATCCTTACTAATCAGCCCCAGCATTTT; CDR3aa: CASSILTNQPQHF; j_gene: TRBJ1-5; len: 13; d_gene: -; v_gene: TRBV12-3/TRBV12-4; abundance: many
CDR3nt: TGTGCCAGCAGGGACAGTTCCCGCACAGATACGCAGTATTTT; CDR3aa: CASRDSSRTDTQYF; j_gene: TRBJ2-3; len: 14; d_gene: -; v_gene: TRBV7-9; abundance: -
CDR3nt: TGTGCCAGCAGCTTAGGGCTAGGGGACCAAGAGACCCAGTACTTC; CDR3aa: CASSLGLGDQETQYF; j_gene: TRBJ2-5; len: 15; d_gene: -; v_gene: TRBV5-6; abundance: many
CDR3nt: TGCGCCAGCAGCCTAAACTACAGGGGGCAGAACTATGGCTACACCTTC; CDR3aa: CASSLNYRGQNYGYTF; j_gene: TRBJ1-2; len: 16; d_gene: TRBD1; v_gene: TRBV5-1; abundance: few
CDR3nt: TGTGCCAGCAGCCCCTCTAGCGGGGGGTACAATGAGCAGTTCTTC; CDR3aa: CASSPSSGGYNEQFF; j_gene: TRBJ2-1; len: 15; d_gene: TRBD2; v_gene: TRBV9; abundance: many
CDR3nt: TGCGCCAGCAGCCAAGTACCAGGGGCAGATACGCAGTATTTT; CDR3aa: CASSQVPGADTQYF; j_gene: TRBJ2-3; len: 14; d_gene: -; v_gene: TRBV4-3; abundance: few
CDR3nt: TGTGCCAGCAGCTTAGCGCGGGGGCCCCAAGAGACCCAGTACTTC; CDR3aa: CASSLARGPQETQYF; j_gene: TRBJ2-5; len: 15; d_gene: -; v_gene: TRBV7-6; abundance: many
CDR3nt: TGTGCCAGCAGGCCTGGACAGATGAACACTGAAGCTTTCTTT; CDR3aa: CASRPGQMNTEAFF; j_gene: TRBJ1-1; len: 14; d_gene: -; v_gene: TRBV6-2/TRBV6-3; abundance: -
CDR3nt: TGTGCCACCAGTGATTTGCGACTAGCGGGGGGGCAAAGTGAGCAGTTCTTC; CDR3aa: CATSDLRLAGGQSEQFF; j_gene: TRBJ2-1; len: 17; d_gene: TRBD2; v_gene: TRBV24-1; abundance: -
CDR3nt: TGTGCCAGCAGCCGAGCGGACGGGGATGAGAACACTGAAGCTTTCTTT; CDR3aa: CASSRADGDENTEAFF; j_gene: TRBJ1-1; len: 16; d_gene: -; v_gene: TRBV28; abundance: -
CDR3nt: TGTGCCAGTAGCGGTCTACAAGAGACCCAGTACTTC; CDR3aa: CASSGLQETQYF; j_gene: TRBJ2-5; len: 12; d_gene: -; v_gene: TRBV19; abundance: -
CDR3nt: TGCAGTGCTAGTCCAGGGGTAGCGACGTATGAGCAGTTCTTC; CDR3aa: CSASPGVATYEQFF; j_gene: TRBJ2-1; len: 14; d_gene: -; v_gene: TRBV20-1; abundance: few
CDR3nt: TGTGCCAGCAGTGTTTTACAGGGTGCCGGGGCAGCTTTCTTT; CDR3aa: CASSVLQGAGAAFF; j_gene: TRBJ1-1; len: 14; d_gene: -; v_gene: TRBV2; abundance: -
CDR3nt: TGTGCCAGCAGCGACCCATATCAGCCCCAGCATTTT; CDR3aa: CASSDPYQPQHF; j_gene: TRBJ1-5; len: 12; d_gene: -; v_gene: TRBV7-9; abundance: many
CDR3nt: TGTGCCAGCAGTTACCCGAGACTAGCGGGACAAACAGATACGCAGTATTTT; CDR3aa: CASSYPRLAGQTDTQYF; j_gene: TRBJ2-3; len: 17; d_gene: TRBD2; v_gene: TRBV6-5; abundance: few
CDR3nt: TGTGCCAGCAGCTTAAATGGACGAAATGAAAAACTGTTTTTT; CDR3aa: CASSLNGRNEKLFF; j_gene: TRBJ1-4; len: 14; d_gene: -; v_gene: TRBV7-9; abundance: many
CDR3nt: TGCAGCGTTGTAGCGGATCTTAACTACAATGAGCAGTTCTTC; CDR3aa: CSVVADLNYNEQFF; j_gene: TRBJ2-1; len: 14; d_gene: -; v_gene: TRBV29-1; abundance: many
CDR3nt: TGTGCCAGCAGCTTTTCAGGGTACGATGAGCAGTTCTTC; CDR3aa: CASSFSGYDEQFF; j_gene: TRBJ2-1; len: 13; d_gene: -; v_gene: TRBV7-2; abundance: once
CDR3nt: TGTGCCAGCTCACCACGAGTGGGGGCGGACACCGGGGAGCTGTTTTTT; CDR3aa: CASSPRVGADTGELFF; j_gene: TRBJ2-2; len: 16; d_gene: -; v_gene: TRBV18; abundance: -
CDR3nt: TGTGCCAGCAGCCAAGTCCCGGGACAGGGGTTCGGAAACATTCAGTACTTC; CDR3aa: CASSQVPGQGFGNIQYF; j_gene: TRBJ2-4; len: 17; d_gene: TRBD1; v_gene: TRBV3-1; abundance: -
CDR3nt: TGTGCCACATCCATTACAAGACAGGATGAAGCTTTCTTT; CDR3aa: CATSITRQDEAFF; j_gene: TRBJ1-1; len: 13; d_gene: -; v_gene: TRBV10-3; abundance: few
CDR3nt: TGCAGCGCCCGGGCGGGGGGCTCAAACACTGAAGCTTTCTTT; CDR3aa: CSARAGGSNTEAFF; j_gene: TRBJ1-1; len: 14; d_gene: -; v_gene: TRBV29-1; abundance: few
CDR3nt: TGCGCCAGCAGCGCGACAGGAGAAGAGACCCAGTACTTC; CDR3aa: CASSATGEETQYF; j_gene: TRBJ2-5; len: 13; d_gene: -; v_gene: TRBV5-1; abundance: -
CDR3nt: TGTGCCAGCAGCGTAGGGTCAGTCTCCTACGAGCAGTACTTC; CDR3aa: CASSVGSVSYEQYF; j_gene: TRBJ2-7; len: 14; d_gene: -; v_gene: TRBV9; abundance: few
CDR3nt: TGCGCCAGCAGCCTACTAGCGGGGGGCCCCAACACCGGGGAGCTGTTTTTT; CDR3aa: CASSLLAGGPNTGELFF; j_gene: TRBJ2-2; len: 17; d_gene: TRBD2; v_gene: TRBV5-1; abundance: many
CDR3nt: TGTGCCAGCAGTCTCCGGACAGGGGCCTACAATGAGCAGTTCTTC; CDR3aa: CASSLRTGAYNEQFF; j_gene: TRBJ2-1; len: 15; d_gene: TRBD1; v_gene: TRBV27; abundance: many
CDR3nt: TGTGCCAGCAGCCCAGGGACTAGCGGGGGCTTCTACGAGCAGTACTTC; CDR3aa: CASSPGTSGGFYEQYF; j_gene: TRBJ2-7; len: 16; d_gene: TRBD2; v_gene: TRBV7-2; abundance: -
CDR3nt: TGCGCCAGCAGCTTGGTGGGGGGGCTCGGTACTGAAGCTTTCTTT; CDR3aa: CASSLVGGLGTEAFF; j_gene: TRBJ1-1; len: 15; d_gene: -; v_gene: TRBV5-1; abundance: many
CDR3nt: TGTGCCAGCCCGCCTCCCGGTACGCAGTATTTT; CDR3aa: CASPPPGTQYF; j_gene: TRBJ2-3; len: 11; d_gene: -; v_gene: TRBV11-2; abundance: -
CDR3nt: TGCGCCAGCAGCCAACTCCCGGGACAGGGCCTCTATGGCTACACCTTC; CDR3aa: CASSQLPGQGLYGYTF; j_gene: TRBJ1-2; len: 16; d_gene: TRBD1; v_gene: TRBV4-3; abundance: many
CDR3nt: TGTGCCAGCAGCCCATACACTGAAGCTTTCTTT; CDR3aa: CASSPYTEAFF; j_gene: TRBJ1-1; len: 11; d_gene: -; v_gene: TRBV7-9; abundance: many
CDR3nt: TGCGCCAGCAGCATACAGGGGGCTCGTGACGGGGAGCTGTTTTTT; CDR3aa: CASSIQGARDGELFF; j_gene: TRBJ2-2; len: 15; d_gene: TRBD1; v_gene: TRBV5-1; abundance: -
CDR3nt: TGTGCCTGGAGTGAGGGCGGGGGGGCGGATGAGCAGTTCTTC; CDR3aa: CAWSEGGGADEQFF; j_gene: TRBJ2-1; len: 14; d_gene: TRBD2; v_gene: TRBV30; abundance: -
CDR3nt: TGTGCCAGCAGAACCGGGACTAGCGGAAAAGAGACCCAGTACTTC; CDR3aa: CASRTGTSGKETQYF; j_gene: TRBJ2-5; len: 15; d_gene: TRBD2; v_gene: TRBV6-1; abundance: -
CDR3nt: TGTGCTAGCAGCTCAGGACTGGGAGAGACCCAGTACTTC; CDR3aa: CASSSGLGETQYF; j_gene: TRBJ2-5; len: 13; d_gene: -; v_gene: TRBV7-7; abundance: many
CDR3nt: TGTGCCAGTCGGGAATGGGGGGGCGGGATGAACACTGAAGCTTTCTTT; CDR3aa: CASREWGGGMNTEAFF; j_gene: TRBJ1-1; len: 16; d_gene: -; v_gene: TRBV12-3/TRBV12-4; abundance: -
CDR3nt: TGTGCCAGCAGCCTAGGGGTGGGGTCGGGAGAGACCCAGTACTTC; CDR3aa: CASSLGVGSGETQYF; j_gene: TRBJ2-5; len: 15; d_gene: -; v_gene: TRBV7-6; abundance: -
CDR3nt: TGTGCCAGCAGTTTAGGGTGGTCACCCCTCCACTTT; CDR3aa: CASSLGWSPLHF; j_gene: TRBJ1-6; len: 12; d_gene: -; v_gene: TRBV27; abundance: -
CDR3nt: TGTGCCACGGGCGGGGTGAACACTGAAGCTTTCTTT; CDR3aa: CATGGVNTEAFF; j_gene: TRBJ1-1; len: 12; d_gene: -; v_gene: TRBV6-1; abundance: -